The next 13 T cell receptor beta chains were all read from a single sample in a study of OX40 agonist ivuxolimab in advanced cancers. Data came from immunoSEQ multiplex PCR; TCRdb stores just in-frame clones and leaves some out. This table holds about 27,000 clones, 76% found once. Sample: CD4+ or CD8+ T cells sorted from blood, taken in a trial of the OX40 agonist ivuxolimab. The receptors come from an adult with an advanced solid tumor such as melanoma, head and neck, liver or kidney cancer.

The chain carries TRBV5-1 and TRBJ1-1; no firm D call. Germline CDR1 and CDR2: SGHRS and YFSETQ. Trimming removed 1 base from V and 1 base from J, with 8 bases in between. This CDR3 region has 14 residues. CDR3 sequence: CASSLSGRNTEAFF. The CDR3 nucleotides read TGCGCCAGCAGCTTGTCAGGACGGAACACTGAAGCTTTCTTT.

This clone was detected only a few times. This chain joins TRBV18 and TRBJ2-2; the D is unclear. Per germline, CDR1 KGHSH and CDR2 LQKENI. The V end was cut by 3 bases, the J end by 3 bases, with 11 bases between. The CDR3 has 15 amino acids. The CDR3 bases are TGTGCCAGCTCACCCCGGTCTGGGGACACCGGGGAGCTGTTTTTT. Amino acid sequence: CASSPRSGDTGELFF. Supplemented by reference TRBV18 and TRBJ2-2, the full variable domain reads NAGVMQNPRHLVRRRGQEARLRCSPMKGHSHVYWYRQLPEEGLKFMVYLQKENIIDESGMPKERFSAEFPKEGPSILRIQQVVRGDSAAYFCASSPRSGDTGELFFGEGSRLTVL.

The J gene is TRBJ2-5, the V gene TRBV19; TRBD2 matches at 8 bases. This CDR3 contains 12 residues. Germline V gene sequence: CDR1 LNHDA, CDR2 SQIVND (reference sequence). The V and J ends lost 10 bases and 5 bases, in that order; junction bases with no gene match: 6. The CDR3 sequence: CATRGAGETQYF. The CDR3 nucleotides read TGTGCCACGCGGGGGGCCGGGGAGACCCAGTACTTC.

This clone was seen once. V and J are TRBV6-5 and TRBJ1-2; no clear D. The length of the CDR3 is 14 residues. Per the germline V gene, CDR1 is MNHEY and CDR2 is SVGAGI. V was pared by 0 bases and J by 5 bases, with 10 bases between. The CDR3 DNA sequence: TGTGCCAGCAGTTACTCGCATGGACCGTATGGCTACACCTTC. As protein: CASSYSHGPYGYTF.

The chain links TRBV7-3 to TRBJ1-1, with D unresolved. The CDR3 sequence is 13 residues long. With 3 bases removed from V and 1 base from J, the gap between germline ends came to 6 bases. Germline V gene sequence: CDR1 SGHTA, CDR2 FQGTGA. The CDR3 coding sequence is TGTGCCAGCAGCTTCGACTGGAACACTGAAGCTTTCTTT. This encodes CASSFDWNTEAFF.

V gene TRBV7-2 combines with J gene TRBJ1-2, with a weak D call TRBD1 (5 bases). Germline loops: CDR1 SGHTA, CDR2 FQGNSA. This CDR3 has 17 amino acids. The V and J ends lost 1 base and 8 bases respectively, with 23 bases between them. The CDR3 bases are TGTGCCAGCAGCTTAGTGGGCGGATTTATGGAAGGGGAGGGCTACACCTTC. Translation: CASSLVGGFMEGEGYTF.

The chain links TRBV30 to TRBJ2-1; 7 nucleotides align to TRBD2. The CDR3 is 11 amino acids. V lost 5 bases and J lost 10; bases outside the gene matches: 5. From germline, CDR1 is GTSNPN and CDR2 SVGIG (reference sequence). The DNA for the CDR3 is TGTGCCTGGGAGACTAGCAAGGAGCAGTTCTTC. As protein: CAWETSKEQFF.

The chain employs TRBV7-9 and TRBJ2-7, with 8 bases identical to TRBD1. The CDR3 spans 17 residues. The trim removed 3 bases at V and 4 bases at J, leaving 14 bases unmatched. Germline values: CDR1 SEHNR, CDR2 FQNEAQ (reference sequence). The CDR3 sequence is CASSFTGTGSLFYEQYF. The CDR3 coding sequence is TGTGCCAGCAGCTTCACCGGGACAGGCAGCCTCTTTTACGAGCAGTACTTC.

This clone was seen just once. The chain links TRBV4-2 to TRBJ2-2; 11 bases map to TRBD2. V shed 4 bases and J 2 bases; nucleotides not matched to a gene: 9. The CDR3 is 18 amino acids. Germline V gene lookup returns CDR1 LGHNA and CDR2 YNFKEQ. DNA of the CDR3: TGTGCCAGCAGCCCCGGGACTAGCGGAAAGGACAACACCGGGGAGCTGTTTTTT. Protein product: CASSPGTSGKDNTGELFF.

This chain links TRBV7-2 with TRBJ1-1; D gene unclear. Germline-derived CDR1 and CDR2 are SGHTA and FQGNSA. This CDR3 is 13 amino acids long. The V gene lost 6 bases and the J gene lost 2 bases, with 10 bases spanning the gap. The CDR3 nucleotides read TGTGCCAGCAGGAGGACCTTCAACACTGAAGCTTTCTTT. It codes for CASRRTFNTEAFF. Full variable domain (outside the CDR3, taken from reference TRBV7-2 and TRBJ1-1): GAGVSQSPSNKVTEKGKDVELRCDPISGHTALYWYRQSLGQGLEFLIYFQGNSAPDKSGLPSDRFSAERTGGSVSTLTIQRTQQEDSAVYLCASRRTFNTEAFFGQGTRLTVV.

By sample share, this clone is medium-sized. The rearrangement links TRBV5-1 to TRBJ1-2; 7 nucleotides match TRBD1. The ends lost 4 bases at V and 8 bases at J; junction bases unmatched: 8. CDR1 and CDR2 (germline): SGHRS, YFSETQ. The CDR3 is 13 amino acids. CDR3 nucleotide sequence: TGCGCCAGCAGCGTCGACAGGGACAACGGCTACACCTTC. This sequence encodes CASSVDRDNGYTF.

The rearrangement uses TRBV5-1 and TRBJ2-2, with D possibly being TRBD1 (5 bases). The CDR3 runs 15 residues. From germline, CDR1 is SGHRS and CDR2 YFSETQ. Trimming removed 0 bases at V and 13 bases at J, with 19 bases between. CDR3 sequence (DNA): TGCGCCAGCAGCTTGGTGGCTGACAGACAGCAGGGGCTGTTTTTT. It is translated as CASSLVADRQQGLFF.

This CDR3 is CASSLYLRTGGRDTQYF. The CDR3 DNA is TGTGCCAGCAGCTTATACCTGAGGACAGGGGGCAGGGATACGCAGTATTTT. The chain joins TRBV11-1 to TRBJ2-3; 11 bases are shared with TRBD1. The germline V gene encodes CDR1 SGHAT and CDR2 FQDESV (reference sequence). The CDR3 consists of 17 residues. Trimming cost V 2 bases and J 6 bases; bases outside gene matches: 10.